A single sample gave rise to the 3 T cell receptor beta chains below, sequenced in a study of beta chain features in type 1 diabetes. Since all of the isolated RNA was reverse transcribed, expressed TCRB transcripts were what got sequenced. Only in-frame clones appear in the TCRdb table, and some are missing; sequencing was by immunoSEQ multiplex PCR. Here the sample spans just over 450,000 clones, 30% being singletons. Source material: naive CD4+ T cells from blood. The receptors were sampled from a man younger than 30 in good health.

This rearrangement joins TRBV30 to TRBJ1-5; perhaps TRBD1 as D (5 bases). CDR1 and CDR2 (germline): GTSNPN, SVGIG (reference sequence). The CDR3 covers 13 residues. V was clipped by 4 bases and J by 6 bases, with 13 bases between them. In DNA, the CDR3 is TGTGCCTGGAACGCGGGGACTCTTCAGCCCCAGCATTTT. Translated: CAWNAGTLQPQHF.

V gene TRBV19 combines with J gene TRBJ1-2; tentative D call: TRBD1 (6 bases). V was shortened by 3 bases and J by 4 bases, with 6 bases between the two germline ends. This CDR3 has 12 residues. CDR1 and CDR2 from the germline V gene are LNHDA and SQIVND (reference sequence). CDR3 DNA sequence: TGTGCCAGTAGTATCAGGGGCTATGGCTACACCTTC. It translates to CASSIRGYGYTF.

The table lists this clone with a few counts. The chain links TRBV10-3 to TRBJ2-3, with 11 bases lining up with TRBD1. With V trimmed by 2 bases and J by 4 bases, 2 bases remained unmatched. In germline, CDR1 is ENHRY, CDR2 SYGVKD. This CDR3 has 15 residues. Written as DNA, the CDR3 is TGTGCCATCAGTGAGGGACAGGGGGCAGCAGATACGCAGTATTTT. This sequence encodes CAISEGQGAADTQYF.